This T cell receptor (beta chain) was captured by sequencing in a study of T-cell reconstitution after alpha-beta-depleted transplantation in children. The CDR3 runs to 13 residues. Germline CDR1 is MNHNS and CDR2 is SASEGT. The V gene lost 0 bases and the J gene lost 7 bases, with 10 bases spanning the gap. Findings and limits, study-wide: Fresh T-cell production supplied most of the T-cell counts and diversity seen one year after transplant. Several hundred expanded graft clones reportedly gave rise to the alpha-beta T cells present about two months after transplant.

Construction of the TCRbeta library involved unique molecular identifiers. TCRdb passed the PCR reads through MiXCR, listing each CDR3 protein once. The sample includes almost 250,000 distinct CDR3 sequences, 20% to 30% of them seen just once. Only a few counts were recorded for this clonotype. What it binds is not known. The chain uses TRBV6-1 and TRBJ2-7; D not certain. The sequence derives from a girl aged 2 to 10 with Fanconi anemia, due to receive a stem cell transplant. The starting material was PBMCs, obtained before TCRalphabeta/CD19-depleted stem cell transplant. The CDR3 protein is CASSEAPSTEQYF. The CDR3, as DNA: TGTGCCAGCAGTGAAGCGCCCTCTACAGAGCAGTACTTC.